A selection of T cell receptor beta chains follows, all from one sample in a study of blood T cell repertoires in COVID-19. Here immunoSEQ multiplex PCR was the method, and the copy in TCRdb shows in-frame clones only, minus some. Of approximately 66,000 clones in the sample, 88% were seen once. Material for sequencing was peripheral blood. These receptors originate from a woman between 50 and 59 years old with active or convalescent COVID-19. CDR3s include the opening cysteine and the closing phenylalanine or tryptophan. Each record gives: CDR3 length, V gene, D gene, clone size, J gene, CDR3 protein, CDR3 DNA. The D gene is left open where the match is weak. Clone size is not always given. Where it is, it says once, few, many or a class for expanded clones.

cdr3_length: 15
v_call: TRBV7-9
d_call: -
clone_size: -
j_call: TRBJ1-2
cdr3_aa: CASSLAGRGGYGYTF
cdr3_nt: TGTGCCAGCAGCTTAGCGGGCAGGGGTGGATATGGCTACACCTTC

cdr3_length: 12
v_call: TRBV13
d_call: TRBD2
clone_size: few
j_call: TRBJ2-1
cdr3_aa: CASSQVAGEQFF
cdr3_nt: TGTGCCAGCAGCCAAGTAGCGGGTGAGCAGTTCTTC

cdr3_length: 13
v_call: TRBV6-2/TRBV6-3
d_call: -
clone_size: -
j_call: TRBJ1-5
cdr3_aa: CASSYMYDQPQHF
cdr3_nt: TGTGCCAGCAGTTACATGTATGATCAGCCCCAGCATTTT

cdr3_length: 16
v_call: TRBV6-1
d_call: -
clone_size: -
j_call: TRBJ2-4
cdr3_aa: CASSDPRVEAKNIQYF
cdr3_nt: TGTGCCAGCAGTGACCCGAGGGTTGAGGCCAAAAACATTCAGTACTTC

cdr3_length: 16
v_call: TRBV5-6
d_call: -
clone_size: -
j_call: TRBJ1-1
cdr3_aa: CASKGQTRKEYTEAFF
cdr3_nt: TGTGCCAGCAAAGGACAGACCCGTAAGGAGTACACTGAAGCTTTCTTT

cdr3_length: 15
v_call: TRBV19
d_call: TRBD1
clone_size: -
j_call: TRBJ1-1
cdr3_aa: CASSIEQGLYTEAFF
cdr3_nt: TGTGCCAGTAGTATAGAACAGGGGCTTTACACTGAAGCTTTCTTT

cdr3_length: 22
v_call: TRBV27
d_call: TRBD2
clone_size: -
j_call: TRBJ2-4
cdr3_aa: CASNPRGTGGSSFDIAKNIQYF
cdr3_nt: TGTGCCAGCAACCCGCGGGGGACGGGAGGAAGTTCCTTTGATATAGCCAAAAACATTCAGTACTTC

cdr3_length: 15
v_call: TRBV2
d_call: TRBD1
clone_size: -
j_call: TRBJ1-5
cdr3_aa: CASSYRGLSNQPQHF
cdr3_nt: TGTGCCAGCAGTTACAGGGGATTGAGCAATCAGCCCCAGCATTTT

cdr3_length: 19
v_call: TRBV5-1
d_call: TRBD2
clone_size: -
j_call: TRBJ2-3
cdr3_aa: CASSFSIGLAETSTDTQYF
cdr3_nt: TGCGCCAGCAGCTTTAGTATCGGGCTAGCGGAGACTAGCACAGATACGCAGTATTTT

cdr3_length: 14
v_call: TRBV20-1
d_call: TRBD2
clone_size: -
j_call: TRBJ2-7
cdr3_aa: CSASSAGGSGEQYF
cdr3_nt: TGCAGTGCTAGTTCAGCGGGAGGTTCAGGCGAGCAGTACTTC

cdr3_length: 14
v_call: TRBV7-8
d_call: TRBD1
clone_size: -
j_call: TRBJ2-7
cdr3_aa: CASSLAGGSYEQYF
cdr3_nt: TGTGCCAGCAGCTTGGCAGGGGGCTCCTACGAGCAGTACTTC

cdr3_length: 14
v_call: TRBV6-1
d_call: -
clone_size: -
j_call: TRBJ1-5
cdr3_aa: CASSEDRVYQPQHF
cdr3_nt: TGTGCCAGCAGTGAAGACAGGGTTTATCAGCCCCAGCATTTT

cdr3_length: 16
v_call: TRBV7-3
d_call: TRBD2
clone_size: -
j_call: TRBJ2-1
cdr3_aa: CASSLNAGAHYNEQFF
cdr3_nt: TGTGCCAGCAGCTTAAATGCGGGAGCCCACTACAATGAGCAGTTCTTC

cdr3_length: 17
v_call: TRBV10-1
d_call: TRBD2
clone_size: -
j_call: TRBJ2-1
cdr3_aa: CASSESKTSGSSNEQFF
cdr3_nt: TGCGCCAGCAGTGAGTCGAAAACTAGCGGGAGTTCCAATGAGCAGTTCTTC